This is a list of T cell receptor beta chains from one sample in a study of shared clonotypes between healthy human individuals. Produced via immunoSEQ multiplex PCR; TCRdb's table is partial and in-frame only. Seen here are 2 million to 2.5 million clones, 80% to 95% observed once, and the top ten hold approximately 0.4%. Sequenced input: naive CD4+ T cells from PBMCs. These receptors were obtained from a young man in good health. Some clones in this sample may be carry-over from other donors' samples. CDR3s include the opening cysteine and the closing phenylalanine or tryptophan. Each record gives: V gene, D gene, clone size, J gene, CDR3 DNA, CDR3 protein. The D gene is left open where the match is weak. The size of a clone is reported for some rows only, either as once, few or many, or as a class for expanded clones.

TRBV19	TRBD2	once	TRBJ2-7	TGTGCCAGTAGTATGACTAGCGGGAGCGCCTACGAGCAGTACTTC	CASSMTSGSAYEQYF
TRBV6-6	-	-	TRBJ2-7	TGTGCCAGCAGGAGAAACGGAGCCTACGAGCAGTACTTC	CASRRNGAYEQYF
TRBV28	-	-	TRBJ1-1	TGTGCCAGCAGTTCCCGGATGAACACTGAAGCTTTCTTT	CASSSRMNTEAFF
TRBV5-1	-	-	TRBJ2-7	TGCGCCAGCAGCTTGGGCACTAGCCTGGGCTACGAGCAGTACTTC	CASSLGTSLGYEQYF
TRBV7-8	TRBD2	-	TRBJ2-1	TGTGCCAGCAGCTCCTTTAGAGCGGGAGAGAGTGAGCAGTTCTTC	CASSSFRAGESEQFF
TRBV27	TRBD1	-	TRBJ1-1	TGTGCCAGCAGTGTCAGGGGGCAGGTGACTGAAGCTTTCTTT	CASSVRGQVTEAFF
TRBV5-1	TRBD1	-	TRBJ1-1	TGCGCCAGCAGCCTGGGACAGGGTACTGCGGCTTTCTTT	CASSLGQGTAAFF
TRBV27	-	-	TRBJ1-2	TGTGCCAGCAGTTTTTGGGACCAGGGACGATGGGGCTACACCTTC	CASSFWDQGRWGYTF
TRBV28	TRBD1	once	TRBJ2-5	TGTGCCAGCAGTTTAGCTGGGACAGGGGGAGGGAGTGGCCAGTACTTC	CASSLAGTGGGSGQYF
TRBV6-5	-	-	TRBJ2-3	TGTGCCAGCAGTTACTCCCCGGATAGCACAGATACGCAGTATTTT	CASSYSPDSTDTQYF
TRBV18	TRBD2	-	TRBJ2-1	TGTGCCAGCTCACCTATATACTCTAGCGGGAGGACCCACAATGAGCAGTTCTTC	CASSPIYSSGRTHNEQFF
TRBV28	-	-	TRBJ1-2	TGTGCCAGCAGTTTAGTGGGCTATGGCTACACCTTC	CASSLVGYGYTF
TRBV28	TRBD2	-	TRBJ2-7	TGTGCCAGCAGTTTCTCTAGCGGGAGTCGCGAGCAGTACTTC	CASSFSSGSREQYF
TRBV30	-	-	TRBJ1-5	TGTGCCTGGGCTCACAAATATAATCAGCCCCAGCATTTT	CAWAHKYNQPQHF
TRBV5-5	-	-	TRBJ1-5	TGTGCCAGCAGCTTTTCGCGGTCATACAATCAGCCCCAGCATTTT	CASSFSRSYNQPQHF
TRBV5-4	-	-	TRBJ2-1	TGTGCCAGCAGCTTGGAGCGAGTTGGCGAGCAGTTCTTC	CASSLERVGEQFF
TRBV4-1	-	-	TRBJ2-7	TGCGCCAGCAGCCAAGACGGCGGGCTAACCTACGAGCAGTACTTC	CASSQDGGLTYEQYF
TRBV5-1	TRBD2	-	TRBJ2-7	TGCGCCAGCAGCTTGCCGAGCGGGACCTACGAGCAGTACTTC	CASSLPSGTYEQYF
TRBV5-1	-	-	TRBJ1-3	TGCGCCAGCAGACCCACAGGGAACAGTGGAAACACCATATATTTT	CASRPTGNSGNTIYF
TRBV7-2	-	once	TRBJ1-1	TGTGCCAGCAGCTTAAACAGCCACACTGAAGCTTTCTTT	CASSLNSHTEAFF
TRBV7-9	-	-	TRBJ2-4	TGTGCCAGCAGTCCCTCCGTGTTTCTTCCTCAAGGTCGCATTCAGTACTTC	CASSPSVFLPQGRIQYF
TRBV28	-	-	TRBJ1-2	TGTGCCAGCAGTTTATTAGGGACAAGCCCCTTAACTGATGGCTACACCTTC	CASSLLGTSPLTDGYTF
TRBV9	-	-	TRBJ1-2	TGTGCCAGCAGCGCAGCCTCAGACAGTTACTACACCTTC	CASSAASDSYYTF
TRBV19	-	-	TRBJ2-7	TGTGCCAGTAGTATCTCCGGGACCGCCTCCGAGCAGTACTTC	CASSISGTASEQYF